A selection of T cell receptor beta chains follows, all from one sample in a study of identical twins. A single record per CDR3 protein comes from TCRdb applying MiXCR to the 5' RACE reads. The sample includes 300,000 to 400,000 distinct CDR3 sequences, roughly 9% of them seen just once. Source material: naive T cells sorted from blood. The origin of the receptors is a woman between 50 and 59 years old in good health. CDR3s include the opening cysteine and the closing phenylalanine or tryptophan. A D gene is named only where the DNA matches it firmly. A clone size is listed for some rows: how often the clone was seen (once, few, many), or a class if it is expanded.

cdr3_nt cdr3_aa clone_size v_call cdr3_length j_call d_call
TGTGCCAGCAGTCCCTCAGGTGTCACCCTCCACTTT CASSPSGVTLHF many TRBV12-3/TRBV12-4 12 TRBJ1-6 .
TGTGCCAGCAGACAGACAGCCGCGAATTCACCCCTCCACTTT CASRQTAANSPLHF many TRBV12-3/TRBV12-4 14 TRBJ1-6 .
TGCGCCAGCAGCCAAGTGGGGGTTGAAAACATTCAGTACTTC CASSQVGVENIQYF . TRBV4-1 14 TRBJ2-4 .
TGTGCCAGCAGCGTAGGGACTAGCGGGAGGGATGAGCAGTTCTTC CASSVGTSGRDEQFF . TRBV11-2 15 TRBJ2-1 TRBD2
TGTGCCATCAGTGGACTAGCGGGATTGAATGAGCAGTTCTTC CAISGLAGLNEQFF many TRBV10-3 14 TRBJ2-1 TRBD2
TGCGCCACCCGGGGAGGGGGCGTAGGCACCGGGGAGCTGTTTTTT CATRGGGVGTGELFF . TRBV10-2 15 TRBJ2-2 .
TGTGCCAGCAGCTTAAACGGGGAGCTGTTTTTT CASSLNGELFF many TRBV11-2 11 TRBJ2-2 .
TGCAGCGTTGAGGGGGCTAGCCGTGAGCAGTTCTTC CSVEGASREQFF many TRBV29-1 12 TRBJ2-1 .
TGTGCCAGCAGCTTAACGGGGGCGCGTGAGACCCAGTACTTC CASSLTGARETQYF many TRBV7-9 14 TRBJ2-5 .
TGTGCCAGCAGCACGACGCTTGGGAACACTGAAGCTTTCTTT CASSTTLGNTEAFF . TRBV12-3/TRBV12-4 14 TRBJ1-1 .
TGTGCCATCAGTGAGTCGGCGGGACAGGACTACGAGCAGTACTTC CAISESAGQDYEQYF many TRBV10-3 15 TRBJ2-7 TRBD1
TGTGCCACCAGACCCGGGACACATAACAATGAGCAGTTCTTC CATRPGTHNNEQFF many TRBV24-1 14 TRBJ2-1 .
TGTGCCAGCAGCTTAAGTGGGACTAGCGGGGCTCCCTCCTACAATGAGCAGTTCTTC CASSLSGTSGAPSYNEQFF many TRBV7-3 19 TRBJ2-1 TRBD2
TGTGCCACCAGCAGACTCCCGGGACAGGAAGAGGACAATGAGCAGTTCTTC CATSRLPGQEEDNEQFF many TRBV15 17 TRBJ2-1 TRBD1
TGTGCCAGCAGCGGACAACATGCGGATACGCAGTATTTT CASSGQHADTQYF . TRBV6-4 13 TRBJ2-3 .
TGTGCCAGCAGAGATTGGGGGGAGACCCAGTACTTC CASRDWGETQYF few TRBV12-3/TRBV12-4 12 TRBJ2-5 .
TGCAGTGCAATCGGGGACAGGGGGTACTACGAGCAGTACTTC CSAIGDRGYYEQYF . TRBV20-1 14 TRBJ2-7 TRBD1
TGTGCCAGCAGTGACCAAGAGACCCAGTACTTC CASSDQETQYF many TRBV2 11 TRBJ2-5 .
TGTGCCAGCAGACCACTAGCGGGAGGGCCCAATGAGCAGTTCTTC CASRPLAGGPNEQFF few TRBV11-2 15 TRBJ2-1 TRBD2
TGTGCCACCAGTGAGCTACCGGGACTAGCCCGGGAGCAGTACTTC CATSELPGLAREQYF few TRBV24-1 15 TRBJ2-7 TRBD2
TGTGCCAGCAGTCTGGGACTAGCTGCAGATACGCAGTATTTT CASSLGLAADTQYF many TRBV12-3/TRBV12-4 14 TRBJ2-3 TRBD2
TGTGCCAGCAGCTTCCCGACAGGGCGCCTACAAGAGACCCAGTACTTC CASSFPTGRLQETQYF few TRBV11-1 16 TRBJ2-5 TRBD1
TGTGCCAGCAGTGAAAAATTGGGACAGGCCCTGGGGGCAGATACGCAGTATTTT CASSEKLGQALGADTQYF few TRBV27 18 TRBJ2-3 TRBD1
TGCAGCGTTGGGGTAGCTGGGGCCAACGTCCTGACTTTC CSVGVAGANVLTF many TRBV29-1 13 TRBJ2-6 .
TGTGCTAGTGGTTTGGACGGACTCCCCGGCGGGGAGCAGTTCTTC CASGLDGLPGGEQFF . TRBV12-5 15 TRBJ2-1 .
TGCGCCAGCAGTTCTACACGACTAGCGGGAATTAGCACAGATACGCAGTATTTT CASSSTRLAGISTDTQYF many TRBV10-1 18 TRBJ2-3 TRBD2
TGCAGTGCTAATGGGGCCCCTAGCACAGATACGCAGTATTTT CSANGAPSTDTQYF many TRBV20-1 14 TRBJ2-3 .
TGTGCCAGCAGCTCCTTAGCGGGAGGGCCCCTCTACGAGCAGTACTTC CASSSLAGGPLYEQYF . TRBV5-6 16 TRBJ2-7 TRBD2
TGTGCCAGCAGCCAACAGGGGTTCAATGAGCAGTTCTTC CASSQQGFNEQFF . TRBV14 13 TRBJ2-1 .
TGTGCCAGCAAGTACACTAGCGGCTACGAGCAGTACTTC CASKYTSGYEQYF few TRBV18 13 TRBJ2-7 TRBD2
TGTGCCAGCAGTACCGGGGCATATAATGAAAAACTGTTTTTT CASSTGAYNEKLFF few TRBV7-2 14 TRBJ1-4 .
TGTGCCAGCTCTCCAGGCAGGTTACACGGCGAAAAACTGTTTTTT CASSPGRLHGEKLFF . TRBV6-6 15 TRBJ1-4 .
TGTGCCAGGGGGACAGGGGAGAGCAATGAGCAGTTCTTC CARGTGESNEQFF . TRBV24-1 13 TRBJ2-1 TRBD1
TGTGCCAGCAGCCCTTCCGGGACAGGAGCCTATGGCTACACCTTC CASSPSGTGAYGYTF many TRBV5-6 15 TRBJ1-2 TRBD1
TGTGCCAGCAGCGTAGAACTAGCGGGAGGGCCGGTTGAGCAGTTCTTC CASSVELAGGPVEQFF many TRBV9 16 TRBJ2-1 TRBD2
TGCGCCAGCAGCTTTATTCCAGGAGAGACCCAGTACTTC CASSFIPGETQYF many TRBV5-1 13 TRBJ2-5 .
TGTGCCAGCAGCTTACTAGCGCGAGATACGCAGTATTTT CASSLLARDTQYF many TRBV11-2 13 TRBJ2-3 .
TGTGCCAGCAGCCCGGGGGGGCTAGGCACAGATACGCAGTATTTT CASSPGGLGTDTQYF . TRBV12-3/TRBV12-4 15 TRBJ2-3 TRBD2
TGTGCCAGCAGTGACCGCGAGCAGTTCTTC CASSDREQFF . TRBV2 10 TRBJ2-1 .
TGTGCCAGCAGTCCCTGGATATCCCCCCTAGGTGTGAACACTGAAGCTTTCTTT CASSPWISPLGVNTEAFF . TRBV12-3/TRBV12-4 18 TRBJ1-1 .
TGTGCCAGCAGCAAAGAAGTAGCGGGAGCTTACGAGCAGTACTTC CASSKEVAGAYEQYF many TRBV21-1 15 TRBJ2-7 .
TGCGCCAGCAGCTTCGAGATATCGAGCACTGAAGCTTTCTTT CASSFEISSTEAFF many TRBV5-1 14 TRBJ1-1 .
TGTGCCAGCAGTTTCGTCGGACTAGCGGCCGGGGCCAACGTCCTGACTTTC CASSFVGLAAGANVLTF . TRBV12-3/TRBV12-4 17 TRBJ2-6 TRBD2
TGTGCCAGCAGCTCTCAGCCGACCAATGAGCAGTTCTTC CASSSQPTNEQFF many TRBV7-8 13 TRBJ2-1 .
TGTGCCAGCAGCCACCGGGGACAGGGTTCGGTTCGGTTCTTC CASSHRGQGSVRFF few TRBV7-7 14 TRBJ2-1 TRBD1
TGCGCCAGCAGCTTCACAGGGTATGGAGACAATGAGCAGTTCTTC CASSFTGYGDNEQFF . TRBV5-1 15 TRBJ2-1 .
TGCGCCAGCAGTGAAATCGGTCTTGGACTAGCGGGGAAAACAGATACGCAGTATTTT CASSEIGLGLAGKTDTQYF many TRBV10-2 19 TRBJ2-3 TRBD2
TGCAGTGCTAGAGATCGGGCCGAAAAGACCCAGTACTTC CSARDRAEKTQYF . TRBV20-1 13 TRBJ2-5 .
TGCAGTGCCGAGGAGGAAGGGGAGCAGTACTTC CSAEEEGEQYF few TRBV20-1 11 TRBJ2-7 .
TGCAGCTCGGGGGACAGTTCGAACACCGGGGAGCTGTTTTTT CSSGDSSNTGELFF many TRBV29-1 14 TRBJ2-2 .